Presented here are 16 T cell receptor beta chains from one specimen sequenced in a study of T cells after yellow fever vaccination. TCRdb used MiXCR to reprocess the 5' RACE reads, holding one entry per CDR3 protein. The sample lists approximately 450,000 distinct CDR3 sequences, about 17% occurring once. The material was PBMCs, obtained before the yellow fever booster vaccination. Receptors originate from a man younger than 35 who received the YFV17D yellow fever vaccine.

This clonotype occurred a few times. The chain links TRBV7-6 to TRBJ2-3; tentative D call: TRBD2 (6 bases). Trimming removed 4 bases at V and 2 bases at J, with 16 bases between. The germline gives CDR1 SGHVS, CDR2 FNYEAQ. This CDR3 contains 16 residues. In DNA, the CDR3 is TGTGCCAGCAGCTCCATTCTAGCGAGAACCACAGATACGCAGTATTTT. Translation: CASSSILARTTDTQYF.

The chain combines TRBV25-1 with TRBJ2-7; weak D call: TRBD1 (6 bases). This CDR3 is built from 13 residues. The V and J ends lost 8 bases and 2 bases respectively, with 13 bases between them. The germline V gene has CDR1 MGHDK and CDR2 SYGVNS. In nucleotides, the CDR3 is TGTGCCAGCGCCGGGGACACCACCTACGAGCAGTACTTC. As protein: CASAGDTTYEQYF.

This clonotype was counted ten times or more. J is TRBJ2-4 and V is TRBV7-2; no reliable D call. Germline V gives CDR1 SGHTA, CDR2 FQGNSA. The CDR3 totals 17 residues. V was clipped by 5 bases and J by 0 bases, with 17 bases between them. The CDR3 spells CASSLRQSGVAKNIQYF. Here the CDR3 DNA reads TGTGCCAGCAGCCTACGGCAGTCGGGTGTAGCCAAAAACATTCAGTACTTC.

The rearrangement joins TRBV6-5 to TRBJ2-7; D is ambiguous. Germline V gene sequence: CDR1 MNHEY, CDR2 SVGAGI. The CDR3 contains 15 residues. The V end was cut by 0 bases, the J end by 0 bases, with 9 bases between. In DNA, the CDR3 is TGTGCCAGCAGTTACTCCGGGCTCCCCTCCTACGAGCAGTACTTC. It is translated as CASSYSGLPSYEQYF.

The gene calls are TRBV6-6 and TRBJ2-3; no reliable D call. The CDR3 contains 14 residues. Germline-derived CDR1 and CDR2 are MNHNY and SVGAGI (reference sequence). V lost 0 bases, J lost 2 bases, and 6 bases lay in between. Here the CDR3 DNA reads TGTGCCAGCAGTTACTCGATAGTCACAGATACGCAGTATTTT. This gives the protein CASSYSIVTDTQYF.

V is TRBV12-3 or TRBV12-4 and J is TRBJ2-5, with D possibly TRBD2 on 5 matching bases. V was shortened by 3 bases and J by 5 bases, with 10 bases between the two germline ends. The CDR3 consists of 13 residues. As DNA, the CDR3 is TGTGCCAGCAGTTTCACCTGGGAGGAGACCCAGTACTTC. It translates to CASSFTWEETQYF.

The genes are TRBV5-6 and TRBJ2-5; D uncertain. Trimming took off 3 bases at V and 9 bases at J, with 15 bases between the two ends. The CDR3 covers 13 residues. Looked up from germline, CDR1 is SGHDT and CDR2 is YYEEEE. CDR3 DNA sequence: TGTGCCAGCAGCTCGGAACTGGCCCCGGCCCAGTACTTC. Translating gives CASSSELAPAQYF.

This chain connects TRBV4-1 to TRBJ2-7; 7 nucleotides align to TRBD1. The J segment lost 1 base and the V segment lost 5 bases, leaving 11 bases of the junction unmatched. The CDR3 is made up of 16 amino acids. The germline V gene encodes CDR1 MGHRA and CDR2 YSYEKL. CDR3 coding DNA: TGCGCCAGCAGCGCGAGCCCAGGACAGGTTTCCTACGAGCAGTACTTC. Its protein product is CASSASPGQVSYEQYF.

The rearrangement uses TRBV4-3 and TRBJ2-7; D remains ambiguous. The length of the CDR3 is 15 residues. The germline V and J ends were trimmed by 0 bases and 0 bases, with 9 bases remaining between them. Germline V lookup: CDR1 LGHNA, CDR2 YSLEER. The CDR3 here is CASSQDPLGSYEQYF. The CDR3, as DNA: TGCGCCAGCAGCCAAGACCCGCTTGGCTCCTACGAGCAGTACTTC.

The chain combines TRBV20-1 with TRBJ1-5; TRBD1 agrees at 7 bases. Germline loops: CDR1 DFQATT, CDR2 SNEGSKA (reference sequence). V lost 4 bases, J lost 1 base, and 7 bases stayed unmatched. This CDR3 is built from 15 residues. CDR3 amino acids: CSATPPDRSNQPQHF. CDR3 nucleotide sequence: TGCAGTGCTACCCCACCGGACAGGAGCAATCAGCCCCAGCATTTT.

This clonotype came up many times. This chain joins TRBV5-1 and TRBJ1-6; D gene unclear. The germline V gene encodes CDR1 SGHRS and CDR2 YFSETQ. Trimming took off 1 base at V and 5 bases at J, with 10 bases between the two ends. This CDR3 has 15 residues. CDR3 amino acids: CASSLNGQNNSPLHF. Written as DNA, the CDR3 is TGCGCCAGCAGCTTGAACGGCCAGAATAATTCACCCCTCCACTTT.

This chain links TRBV3-1 with TRBJ2-1; 11 bases align to TRBD2. V trimming: 0 bases; J trimming: 10 bases; junction bases outside the gene matches: 11. Germline V gene data show CDR1 as LGHDT and CDR2 as YNNKEL (reference sequence). CDR3 length: 17 amino acids. The CDR3 nucleotides are TGTGCCAGCAGCCAAGAGATCCCCAGTAGCGGGGGGGTGGAGCAGTTCTTC. Translating it yields CASSQEIPSSGGVEQFF.

In this sample, this clonotype turned up a few times. The CDR3 reads CASSLAGRLAGRNNEQFF. The CDR3 coding sequence is TGTGCCAGCAGCTTAGCTGGACGACTTGCGGGGCGGAACAATGAGCAGTTCTTC. The chain couples TRBV7-2 to TRBJ2-1; D possibly corresponds to TRBD2 (6 bases). The CDR3 contains 18 residues. The germline gives CDR1 SGHTA, CDR2 FQGNSA. The ends were cut back, 0 bases at V and 5 bases at J, with 20 bases in the middle.

This clonotype has only a few counts. The chain is built from TRBV7-2 and TRBJ2-4; D is tentatively TRBD1 or TRBD2 (6 bases each). The CDR3 is 15 amino acids. V shed 4 bases and J shed 6 bases, with 16 bases lying between them. Germline V lookup: CDR1 SGHTA, CDR2 FQGNSA. The CDR3 sequence: CASSSDGGPGNIQYF. The CDR3 DNA sequence: TGTGCCAGCAGCTCGGATGGGGGGCCGGGAAACATTCAGTACTTC.

This clonotype was counted many times. The chain carries TRBV20-1 and TRBJ2-2; TRBD1 is a possible D gene (5 bases). The CDR3 is made up of 13 amino acids. Trimming stripped 6 bases from V and 6 bases from J, with 14 bases between. Germline lookup yields CDR1 DFQATT and CDR2 SNEGSKA (reference sequence). In DNA form, the CDR3 reads TGCAGTGCCGACCTAGGGGTCCCCGGGGAGCTGTTTTTT. Translation: CSADLGVPGELFF.

This clonotype was found many times. The chain employs TRBV29-1 and TRBJ2-4, with 7 nucleotides matching TRBD1. V trimming: 4 bases; J trimming: 7 bases; junction bases outside the gene matches: 7. The CDR3 spans 13 residues. From germline, CDR1 is SQVTM and CDR2 ANQGSEA. CDR3 sequence reads: CSVGQGESNIQYF. The CDR3 DNA sequence: TGCAGCGTTGGGCAGGGGGAATCCAACATTCAGTACTTC.